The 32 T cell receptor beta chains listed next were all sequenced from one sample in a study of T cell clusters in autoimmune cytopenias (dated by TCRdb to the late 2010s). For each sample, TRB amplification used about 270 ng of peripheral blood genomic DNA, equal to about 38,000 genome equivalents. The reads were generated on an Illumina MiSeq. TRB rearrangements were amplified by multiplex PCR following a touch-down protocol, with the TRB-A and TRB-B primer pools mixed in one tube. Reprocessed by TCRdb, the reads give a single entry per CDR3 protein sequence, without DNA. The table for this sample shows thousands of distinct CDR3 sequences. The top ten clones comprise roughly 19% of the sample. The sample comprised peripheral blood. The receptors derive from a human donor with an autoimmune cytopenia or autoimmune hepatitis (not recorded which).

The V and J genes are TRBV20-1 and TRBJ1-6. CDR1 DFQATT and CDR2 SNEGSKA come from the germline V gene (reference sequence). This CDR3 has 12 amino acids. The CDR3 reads CSAGARHSPLHF.

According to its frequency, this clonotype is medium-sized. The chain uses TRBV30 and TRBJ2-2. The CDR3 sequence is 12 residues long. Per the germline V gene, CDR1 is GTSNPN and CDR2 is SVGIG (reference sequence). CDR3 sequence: CAWSGQAGELFF.

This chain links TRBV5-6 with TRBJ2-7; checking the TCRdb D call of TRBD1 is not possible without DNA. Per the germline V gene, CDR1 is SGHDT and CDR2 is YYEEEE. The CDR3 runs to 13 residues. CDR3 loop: CASSYITGYEQYF.

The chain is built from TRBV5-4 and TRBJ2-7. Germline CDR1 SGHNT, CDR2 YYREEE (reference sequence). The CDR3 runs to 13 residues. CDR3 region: CASSLAGSYEQYF.

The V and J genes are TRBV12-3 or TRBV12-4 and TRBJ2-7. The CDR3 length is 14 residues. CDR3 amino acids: CASSSQADSYEQYF.

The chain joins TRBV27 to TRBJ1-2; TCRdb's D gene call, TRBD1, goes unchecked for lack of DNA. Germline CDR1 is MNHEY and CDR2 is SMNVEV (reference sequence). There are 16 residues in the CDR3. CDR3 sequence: CASSLSPRGSNYGYTF.

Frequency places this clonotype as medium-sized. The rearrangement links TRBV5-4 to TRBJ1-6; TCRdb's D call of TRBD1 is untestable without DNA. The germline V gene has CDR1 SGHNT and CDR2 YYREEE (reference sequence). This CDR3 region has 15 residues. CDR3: CASSYDSAFNSPLHF.

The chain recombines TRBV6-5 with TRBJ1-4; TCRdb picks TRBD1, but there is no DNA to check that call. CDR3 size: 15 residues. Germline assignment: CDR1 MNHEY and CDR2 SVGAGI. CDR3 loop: CASSQGRMGNEKLFF.

The CDR3 spells CASSLGRMPFLNTEAFF. This chain links TRBV5-1 with TRBJ1-1. Germline loops: CDR1 SGHRS, CDR2 YFSETQ. CDR3 length equals 17 residues. The entire variable domain, with the rest obtained from reference TRBV5-1 and TRBJ1-1, is as follows: KAGVTQTPRYLIKTRGQQVTLSCSPISGHRSVSWYQQTPGQGLQFLFEYFSETQRNKGNFPGRFSGRQFSNSRSEMNVSTLELGDSALYLCASSLGRMPFLNTEAFFGQGTRLTVV.

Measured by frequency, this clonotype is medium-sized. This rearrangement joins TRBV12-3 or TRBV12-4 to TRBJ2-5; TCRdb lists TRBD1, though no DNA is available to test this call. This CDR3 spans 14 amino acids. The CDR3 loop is CASSPRRGKETQYF.

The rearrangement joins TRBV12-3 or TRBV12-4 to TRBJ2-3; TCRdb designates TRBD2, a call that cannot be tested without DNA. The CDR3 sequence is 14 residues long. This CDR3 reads CASSLIAGADTQYF.

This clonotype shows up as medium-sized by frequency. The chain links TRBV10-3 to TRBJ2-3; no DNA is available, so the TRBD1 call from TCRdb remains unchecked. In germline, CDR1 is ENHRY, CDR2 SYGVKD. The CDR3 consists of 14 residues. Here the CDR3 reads CAIAGVGSTDTQYF.

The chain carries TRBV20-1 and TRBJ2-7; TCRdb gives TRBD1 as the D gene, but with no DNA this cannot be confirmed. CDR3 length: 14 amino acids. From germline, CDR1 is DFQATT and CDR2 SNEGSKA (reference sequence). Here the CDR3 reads CSARQNRGINEQYF.

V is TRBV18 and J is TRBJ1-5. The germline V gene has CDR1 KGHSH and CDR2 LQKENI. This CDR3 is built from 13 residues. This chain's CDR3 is CASSRGRDQPQHF.

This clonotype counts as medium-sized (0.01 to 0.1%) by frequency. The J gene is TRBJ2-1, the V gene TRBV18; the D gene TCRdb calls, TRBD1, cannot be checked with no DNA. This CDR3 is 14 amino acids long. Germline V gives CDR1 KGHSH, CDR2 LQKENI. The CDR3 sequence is CASSPDRAYNEQFF.

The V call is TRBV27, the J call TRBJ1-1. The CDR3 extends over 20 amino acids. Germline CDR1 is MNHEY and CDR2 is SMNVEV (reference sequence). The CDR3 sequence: CASSSRPTTTRYTAHTEAFF.

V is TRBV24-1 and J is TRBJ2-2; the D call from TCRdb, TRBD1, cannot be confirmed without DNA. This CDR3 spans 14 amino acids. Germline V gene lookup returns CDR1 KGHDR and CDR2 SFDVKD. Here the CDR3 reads CATSDHRGTGELFF.

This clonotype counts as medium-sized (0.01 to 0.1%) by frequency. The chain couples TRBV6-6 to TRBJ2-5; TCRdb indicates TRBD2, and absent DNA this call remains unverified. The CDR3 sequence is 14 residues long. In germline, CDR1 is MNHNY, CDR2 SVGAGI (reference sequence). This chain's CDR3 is CASSQGTSGVTQYF.

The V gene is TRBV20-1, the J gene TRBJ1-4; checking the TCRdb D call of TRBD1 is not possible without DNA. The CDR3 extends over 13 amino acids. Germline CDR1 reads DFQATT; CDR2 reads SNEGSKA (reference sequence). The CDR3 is CSAKAGGGEKLFF.

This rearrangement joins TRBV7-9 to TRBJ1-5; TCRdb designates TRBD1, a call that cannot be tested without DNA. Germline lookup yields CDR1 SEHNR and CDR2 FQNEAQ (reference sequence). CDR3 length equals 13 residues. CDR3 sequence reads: CASSRTAHQPQHF.

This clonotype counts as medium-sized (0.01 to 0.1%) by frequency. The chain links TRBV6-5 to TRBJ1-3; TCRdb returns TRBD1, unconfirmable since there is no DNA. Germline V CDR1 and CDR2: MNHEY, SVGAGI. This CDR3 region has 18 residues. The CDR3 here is CASSYSFSPLGAGNTIYF.

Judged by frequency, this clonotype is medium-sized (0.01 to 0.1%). CDR3 sequence: CATSRARPGQANEKLFF. The chain employs TRBV15 and TRBJ1-4; the TCRdb call, TRBD1, lacks DNA for checking. There are 17 residues in the CDR3. The germline V gene has CDR1 LNHNV and CDR2 YYDKDF (reference sequence).

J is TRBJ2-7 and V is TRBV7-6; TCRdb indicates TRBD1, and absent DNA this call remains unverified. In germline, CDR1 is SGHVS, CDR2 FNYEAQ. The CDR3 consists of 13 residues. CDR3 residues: CASSPGTRDREYF.

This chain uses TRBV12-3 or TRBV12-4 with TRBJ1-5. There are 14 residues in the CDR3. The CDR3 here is CASKEGMGNQPQHF.

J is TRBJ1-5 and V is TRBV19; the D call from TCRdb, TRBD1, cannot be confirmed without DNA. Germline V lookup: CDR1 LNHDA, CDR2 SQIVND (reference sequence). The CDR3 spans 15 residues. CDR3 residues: CASSSIQGSNQPQHF.

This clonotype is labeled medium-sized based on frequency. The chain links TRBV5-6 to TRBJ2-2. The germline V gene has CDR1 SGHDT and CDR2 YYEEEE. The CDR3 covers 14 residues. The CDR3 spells CASSLALTRKELFF. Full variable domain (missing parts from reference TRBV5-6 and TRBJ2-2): DAGVTQSPTHLIKTRGQQVTLRCSPKSGHDTVSWYQQALGQGPQFIFQYYEEEERQRGNFPDRFSGHQFPNYSSELNVNALLLGDSALYLCASSLALTRKELFFGEGSRLTVL.

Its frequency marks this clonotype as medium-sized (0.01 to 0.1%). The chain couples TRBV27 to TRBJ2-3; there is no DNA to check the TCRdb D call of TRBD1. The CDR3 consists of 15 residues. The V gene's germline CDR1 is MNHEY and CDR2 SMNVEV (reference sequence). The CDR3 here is CASSPNPGRTDTQYF.

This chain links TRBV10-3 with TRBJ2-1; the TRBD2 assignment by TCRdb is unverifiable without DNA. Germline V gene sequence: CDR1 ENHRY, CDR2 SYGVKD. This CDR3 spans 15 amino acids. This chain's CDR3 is CAISEGGGLYNEQFF.

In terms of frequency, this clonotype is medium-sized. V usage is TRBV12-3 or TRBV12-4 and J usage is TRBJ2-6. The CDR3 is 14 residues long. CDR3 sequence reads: CASTQGSGANVLTF.

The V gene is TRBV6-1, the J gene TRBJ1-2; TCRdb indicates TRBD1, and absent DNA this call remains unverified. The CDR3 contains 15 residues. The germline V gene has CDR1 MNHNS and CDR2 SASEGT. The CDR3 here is CASNLGAVYNYGYTF.

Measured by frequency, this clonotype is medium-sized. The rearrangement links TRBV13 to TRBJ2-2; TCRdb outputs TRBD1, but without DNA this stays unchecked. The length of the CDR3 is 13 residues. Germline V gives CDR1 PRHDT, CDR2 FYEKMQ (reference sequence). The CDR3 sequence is CASPGAHTGELFF.

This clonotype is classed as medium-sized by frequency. The CDR3 here is CASSLGGPYSNQPQHF. The gene calls are TRBV5-6 and TRBJ1-5; no DNA is available, so the TRBD1 call from TCRdb remains unchecked. Germline CDR1 is SGHDT and CDR2 is YYEEEE. The length of the CDR3 is 16 residues.